The 29 T cell receptor beta chains listed next were all sequenced from one sample in a study of technical replicates of blood from several donors. The method was immunoSEQ multiplex PCR; TCRdb's version includes in-frame clones alone and lacks a portion of them. This table holds some 80,000 clones, approximately 94% found once. Sequencing input: T cells isolated from PBMCs. The receptor set was obtained from a human donor in good health.

The chain uses TRBV11-2 and TRBJ2-7; tentative D call: TRBD2 (6 bases). This CDR3 spans 14 amino acids. The V end lost 5 bases, the J end lost 4 bases, and 15 bases lay between the germline ends. In germline, CDR1 is SGHAT, CDR2 FQNNGV. CDR3 in DNA: TGTGCCAGCAGCAGCCACACGGGACTGTACGAGCAGTACTTC. Residues: CASSSHTGLYEQYF.

The chain joins TRBV5-6 to TRBJ2-2; D may be TRBD1 (6 bases). The CDR3 has 16 amino acids. From germline, CDR1 is SGHDT and CDR2 YYEEEE. Trimming cost V 4 bases and J 0 bases, with 13 bases left between them. The CDR3 sequence is CASSRAGQTNTGELFF. CDR3 bases: TGTGCCAGCAGCAGAGCCGGACAGACGAACACCGGGGAGCTGTTTTTT.

The chain joins TRBV7-2 to TRBJ2-3; D remains unclear. Germline loops: CDR1 SGHTA, CDR2 FQGNSA. There are 15 residues in the CDR3. Trimming took 4 bases from V and 2 from J, leaving 13 bases between them. This chain's CDR3 is CASSSRGVLTDTQYF. CDR3 nucleotide sequence: TGTGCCAGCAGCTCCAGAGGCGTACTCACAGATACGCAGTATTTT.

This clone was observed once. The genes are TRBV6-5 and TRBJ1-5, with D hard to call. With 6 bases removed from V and 4 bases from J, the gap between germline ends came to 10 bases. This CDR3 is built from 13 residues. From germline, CDR1 is MNHEY and CDR2 SVGAGI. The CDR3 spells CASRRHLNQPQHF. CDR3 bases: TGTGCCAGCAGGAGACACCTAAATCAGCCCCAGCATTTT.

The genes are TRBV10-3 and TRBJ1-5, with 9 bases identical to TRBD1. The CDR3 covers 14 residues. Trimming cost V 4 bases and J 7 bases; bases outside gene matches: 5. Germline-derived CDR1 and CDR2 are ENHRY and SYGVKD. As DNA, the CDR3 is TGTGCCATCAGTGCGGACAGGGGATCCCAGCCCCAGCATTTT. It specifies CAISADRGSQPQHF.

The J gene is TRBJ2-1, the V gene TRBV10-1; TRBD2 is a possible D gene (5 bases). The V end was cut by 10 bases, the J end by 5 bases, with 18 bases between. CDR1 is WNHNN, CDR2 SYGVQD, per germline (reference sequence). The CDR3 is made up of 14 amino acids. CDR3 region: CAISTISPNNEQFF. The CDR3 coding sequence is TGCGCCATCTCGACTATTTCCCCGAACAATGAGCAGTTCTTC.

The rearrangement joins TRBV19 to TRBJ1-4; D gene uncertain. The V gene's germline CDR1 is LNHDA and CDR2 SQIVND (reference sequence). The CDR3 sequence is 13 residues long. Deletions cut 5 bases from V and 2 bases from J, with 6 bases between. DNA of the CDR3: TGTGCCAGTAGTGGGGAGACTAATGAAAAACTGTTTTTT. Translation gives CASSGETNEKLFF.

The sample holds a few counts of this clone. This rearrangement joins TRBV6-5 to TRBJ1-2; TRBD1 aligns across 8 bases. Unmatched junction bases numbered 4, after V lost 6 bases and J lost 4 bases. Germline assignment: CDR1 MNHEY and CDR2 SVGAGI. This CDR3 is built from 13 residues. The CDR3 sequence is CASSRDRGYGYTF. For the CDR3, the DNA is TGTGCCAGCAGCCGAGACAGGGGCTATGGCTACACCTTC.

The chain joins TRBV28 to TRBJ2-2, with 10 bases that match TRBD1. The CDR3 contains 13 residues. Germline assignment: CDR1 MDHEN and CDR2 SYDVKM. V shed 6 bases, J shed 7 bases, and the junction held 2 bases outside the gene matches. DNA for the CDR3: TGTGCCAGCAGACGGACAGGGGGCGGGGAGCTGTTTTTT. It yields the protein CASRRTGGGELFF.

The chain has TRBV27 and TRBJ1-4; TRBD1 aligns across 9 bases. CDR3 length equals 17 residues. Trimming removed 5 bases from V and 4 bases from J; junction bases left unmatched: 11. Per germline, CDR1 MNHEY and CDR2 SMNVEV (reference sequence). The CDR3 reads CASSPGTGRDNNEKLFF. The CDR3 nucleotides read TGTGCCAGCAGTCCGGGGACAGGGCGGGATAATAATGAAAAACTGTTTTTT.

The DNA of the CDR3 is TGTGCCAGCAGCTGGACAGGGGCCAATCAGCCCCAGCATTTT. Translation: CASSWTGANQPQHF. This rearrangement joins TRBV6-5 to TRBJ1-5; 9 bases agree with TRBD1. CDR3 length: 14 amino acids. The V segment lost 6 bases and the J segment 3 bases; nucleotides outside the gene matches: 3. Germline CDR1 is MNHEY and CDR2 is SVGAGI.

The rearrangement links TRBV9 to TRBJ1-1; TRBD1 is a possible D gene (5 bases). Trimming took off 2 bases at V and 1 base at J, with 9 bases between the two ends. The CDR3 is 14 residues long. Germline V lookup: CDR1 SGDLS, CDR2 YYNGEE. The CDR3 DNA follows: TGTGCCAGCAGCGTCGGGGGGAGGAACACTGAAGCTTTCTTT. It specifies CASSVGGRNTEAFF.

CDR3 in amino acids: CASSSAGNNYEQYF. In nucleotides, the CDR3 is TGTGCCAGCAGTTCGGCAGGGAACAACTACGAGCAGTACTTC. The chain joins TRBV27 to TRBJ2-7, with D perhaps TRBD1 (5 bases). The germline V and J ends were trimmed by 4 bases and 3 bases, with 13 bases remaining between them. The CDR3 sequence is 14 residues long. The germline CDR1 and CDR2 sequences are MNHEY and SMNVEV (reference sequence).

The V gene is TRBV25-1, the J gene TRBJ1-5; D is undetermined. V lost 5 bases, J lost 1 base, and 9 bases lay in between. CDR1 is MGHDK and CDR2 is SYGVNS in the germline V gene. This CDR3 spans 14 amino acids. The CDR3 nucleotides read TGTGCCAGCAGTTACGGGATGAGCAATCAGCCCCAGCATTTT. Amino acids: CASSYGMSNQPQHF.

This chain links TRBV2 with TRBJ1-1; the D is unclear. Looked up from germline, CDR1 is SNHLY and CDR2 is FYNNEI. The CDR3 runs 10 residues. Trimming took 6 bases from V and 8 from J, leaving 7 bases between them. As DNA, the CDR3 is TGTGCCAGCAGGATACTAGAAGCTTTCTTT. Encoded protein: CASRILEAFF.

The V gene is TRBV9, the J gene TRBJ2-2, with a tentative D call TRBD1 (6 bases). Germline CDR1 is SGDLS and CDR2 is YYNGEE. V lost 2 bases, J lost 1 base, and 9 bases lay in between. CDR3 length equals 15 residues. The CDR3 protein is CASSVSRGNTGELFF. The DNA of the CDR3 is TGTGCCAGCAGCGTTTCCAGGGGGAACACCGGGGAGCTGTTTTTT.

The chain employs TRBV4-3 and TRBJ2-1; 7 bases agree with TRBD2. The CDR3 is made up of 18 amino acids. The germline gives CDR1 LGHNA, CDR2 YSLEER. The trim removed 4 bases at V and 7 bases at J, leaving 19 bases unmatched. CDR3 in amino acids: CASSLGFTSDLFGNEQFF. The CDR3 nucleotides read TGCGCCAGCAGCCTAGGTTTCACTAGCGACCTCTTCGGGAATGAGCAGTTCTTC.

This clone was recorded once. The genes are TRBV18 and TRBJ2-7; D possibly corresponds to TRBD2 (5 bases). With 3 bases removed from V and 0 bases from J, the gap between germline ends came to 18 bases. Germline values: CDR1 KGHSH, CDR2 LQKENI. The CDR3 consists of 17 residues. CDR3 DNA sequence: TGTGCCAGCTCACCGGTTGCGGGCTCATCGAACTCCTACGAGCAGTACTTC. Translated, it gives CASSPVAGSSNSYEQYF. Looking up the rest from reference TRBV18 and TRBJ2-7 gives the full variable domain: NAGVMQNPRHLVRRRGQEARLRCSPMKGHSHVYWYRQLPEEGLKFMVYLQKENIIDESGMPKERFSAEFPKEGPSILRIQQVVRGDSAAYFCASSPVAGSSNSYEQYFGPGTRLTVT.

The rearrangement joins TRBV15 to TRBJ2-1; 8 bases fit TRBD1. The CDR3 loop spans 21 amino acids. Trimming cost V 0 bases and J 0 bases; bases outside gene matches: 16. CDR1 is LNHNV, CDR2 YYDKDF, per germline (reference sequence). CDR3 DNA: TGTGCCACCAGCAGAGACAACGGACAGGGACGGTTCGTAGGCTCCTACAATGAGCAGTTCTTC. Amino acids: CATSRDNGQGRFVGSYNEQFF.

This clone was recorded once. The V call is TRBV5-1, the J call TRBJ2-7; D is possibly TRBD2 (6 bases). Looked up from germline, CDR1 is SGHRS and CDR2 is YFSETQ. Trimming removed 1 base at V and 4 bases at J, with 12 bases between. This CDR3 comprises 14 residues. The CDR3 is CASSLQPGLYEQYF. CDR3 in DNA: TGCGCCAGCAGCTTGCAACCGGGACTTTACGAGCAGTACTTC.

The V and J genes are TRBV2 and TRBJ2-7; 10 bases match TRBD1. The CDR3 runs 15 residues. The ends lost 10 bases at V and 0 bases at J; junction bases unmatched: 9. Germline V gene lookup returns CDR1 SNHLY and CDR2 FYNNEI. CDR3 protein: CAITPGQGFSYEQYF. For the CDR3, the DNA is TGTGCCATAACTCCGGGACAGGGGTTCTCCTACGAGCAGTACTTC.

The chain recombines TRBV7-2 with TRBJ2-7, with TRBD2 identical over 7 bases. The CDR3 covers 15 residues. Germline lookup yields CDR1 SGHTA and CDR2 FQGNSA. V lost 6 bases and J lost 2; bases outside the gene matches: 10. DNA for the CDR3: TGTGCCAGCAGAGTCAAGGGACTACATACCTACGAGCAGTACTTC. It encodes CASRVKGLHTYEQYF.

The chain links TRBV14 to TRBJ2-1; D is perhaps TRBD1 (7 bases). Trimming pared 0 bases from V and 2 bases from J, leaving 11 bases between. The CDR3 is 16 amino acids. Looked up from germline, CDR1 is SGHDN and CDR2 is FVKESK. DNA for the CDR3: TGTGCCAGCAGCCAAGAAGCAGGGGGGACCTACAATGAGCAGTTCTTC. As protein: CASSQEAGGTYNEQFF.

The V call is TRBV10-1, the J call TRBJ2-1; D remains ambiguous. The CDR3 has 13 residues. The germline CDR1 and CDR2 sequences are WNHNN and SYGVQD (reference sequence). V was shortened by 9 bases and J by 9 bases, with 18 bases between the two germline ends. CDR3 amino acids: CASGASPFGEQFF. The CDR3, as DNA: TGCGCCAGTGGAGCTTCCCCCTTTGGTGAGCAGTTCTTC.

The V call is TRBV4-1, the J call TRBJ2-1; possible D gene TRBD2, 5 bases. The CDR3 runs 16 residues. CDR1 and CDR2 (germline): MGHRA, YSYEKL. Trimming shortened V by 7 bases and J by 0 bases, and 16 bases separated the two germline ends. This CDR3 is CASTPTILSSYNEQFF. The CDR3 DNA follows: TGCGCCAGCACCCCGACTATCCTAAGCTCCTACAATGAGCAGTTCTTC.

V usage is TRBV10-1 and J usage is TRBJ1-5; D not resolved. V lost 10 bases and J lost 3, with 4 bases in between. CDR1 WNHNN and CDR2 SYGVQD come from the germline V gene (reference sequence). The CDR3 length is 10 residues. This CDR3 is CATVNQPQHF. The CDR3 nucleotides are TGCGCCACCGTCAATCAGCCCCAGCATTTT.

J is TRBJ2-5 and V is TRBV19; 7 bases are shared with TRBD2. The CDR3 runs to 17 residues. V shed 1 base, J shed 5 bases, and the junction held 13 bases outside the gene matches. CDR1 is LNHDA, CDR2 SQIVND, per germline (reference sequence). The CDR3 DNA is TGTGCCAGTAGTATAGCCCGGGAGGCGGTAGATGAGGAGACCCAGTACTTC. This translates into CASSIAREAVDEETQYF. The full variable domain, in which reference TRBV19 and TRBJ2-5 provide the parts outside the CDR3, is DGGITQSPKYLFRKEGQNVTLSCEQNLNHDAMYWYRQDPGQGLRLIYYSQIVNDFQKGDIAEGYSVSREKKESFPLTVTSAQKNPTAFYLCASSIAREAVDEETQYFGPGTRLLVL.

This chain links TRBV9 with TRBJ1-1; 9 bases are a match to TRBD1. CDR1 is SGDLS and CDR2 is YYNGEE in the germline V gene. The CDR3 totals 16 residues. The ends lost 3 bases at V and 0 bases at J; junction bases unmatched: 6. The CDR3 coding sequence is TGTGCCAGCAGCGGGGGACAGGGCCTCATGAACACTGAAGCTTTCTTT. Translating it yields CASSGGQGLMNTEAFF.

The chain joins TRBV25-1 to TRBJ2-2; no firm D call. The CDR3 length is 14 residues. Germline values: CDR1 MGHDK, CDR2 SYGVNS. Trimming stripped 5 bases from V and 3 bases from J, with 10 bases between. The CDR3 DNA is TGTGCCAGCAGTTTTCCCGAGTACACCGGGGAGCTGTTTTTT. It is translated as CASSFPEYTGELFF. Complete variable domain (other parts from reference TRBV25-1 and TRBJ2-2): EADIYQTPRYLVIGTGKKITLECSQTMGHDKMYWYQQDPGMELHLIHYSYGVNSTEKGDLSSESTVSRIRTEHFPLTLESARPSHTSQYLCASSFPEYTGELFFGEGSRLTVL.